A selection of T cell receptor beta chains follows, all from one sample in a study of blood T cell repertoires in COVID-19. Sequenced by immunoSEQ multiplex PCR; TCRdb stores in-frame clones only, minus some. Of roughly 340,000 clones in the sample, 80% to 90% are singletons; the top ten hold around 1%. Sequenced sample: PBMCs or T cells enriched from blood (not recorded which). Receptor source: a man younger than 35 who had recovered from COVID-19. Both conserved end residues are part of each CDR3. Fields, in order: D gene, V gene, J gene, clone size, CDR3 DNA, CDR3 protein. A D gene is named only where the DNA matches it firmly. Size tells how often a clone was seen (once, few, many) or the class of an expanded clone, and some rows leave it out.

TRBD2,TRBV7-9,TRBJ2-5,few,TGTGCCAGCAGTTTCATAGCGGGAGTGGAGACCCAGTACTTC,CASSFIAGVETQYF
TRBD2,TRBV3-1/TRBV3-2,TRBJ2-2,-,TGTGCCAGCAGCCAAGATCTTGGGCTAGCGGGGGGTCGGACCGGGGAGCTGTTTTTT,CASSQDLGLAGGRTGELFF
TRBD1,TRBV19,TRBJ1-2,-,TGTGCCAGTAGTCCGGGACAGTATGGCTACACCTTC,CASSPGQYGYTF
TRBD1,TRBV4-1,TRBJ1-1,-,TGCGCCAGCAGCCAAGATCTGGGGACAGGGGGGCTCACTGAAGCTTTCTTT,CASSQDLGTGGLTEAFF
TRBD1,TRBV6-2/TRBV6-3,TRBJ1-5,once,TGTGCCAGCAGTTACCGGGGACAGGGAAGTCAGCCCCAGCATTTT,CASSYRGQGSQPQHF
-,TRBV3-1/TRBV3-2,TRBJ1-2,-,TGTGCCAGCAGCCATACAGGGAAGGGGTTCGGCTACACCTTC,CASSHTGKGFGYTF
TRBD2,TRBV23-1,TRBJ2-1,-,TGCGCCAGCAGTCCTGGGACTAGCGGGGGACGTGGGAATGAGCAGTTCTTC,CASSPGTSGGRGNEQFF
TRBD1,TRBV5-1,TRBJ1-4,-,TGCGCCAGCAGCTTGACAGGGGTTAATGAAAAACTGTTTTTT,CASSLTGVNEKLFF
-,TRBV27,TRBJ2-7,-,TGTGCCAGCAGCCCCAGACCAGGGGTTCCCTACGAGCAGTACTTC,CASSPRPGVPYEQYF
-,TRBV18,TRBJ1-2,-,TGTGCCAGCTCACCACAGGAGGGGCATGGCTACACCTTC,CASSPQEGHGYTF
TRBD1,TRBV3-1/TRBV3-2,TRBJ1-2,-,TGTGCCAGCAGCCACTCCCGGACAGGGTTAGGTGGCTACACCTTC,CASSHSRTGLGGYTF
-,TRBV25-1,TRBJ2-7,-,TGTGCCAGCAGTGGAGGAGGGCGGTTAGAGCAGTACTTC,CASSGGGRLEQYF
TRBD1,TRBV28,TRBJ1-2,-,TGTGCCAGCAGTTTCCTTCGACAGGGGAGGGACTATGGCTACACCTTC,CASSFLRQGRDYGYTF
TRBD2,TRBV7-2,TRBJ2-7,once,TGTGCCAGCAGCGTGACTAGCGGGAGTTCCTACGAGCAGTACTTC,CASSVTSGSSYEQYF
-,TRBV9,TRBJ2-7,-,TGTGCCAGCAGCGTCGAGGACAAGTACGAGCAGTACTTC,CASSVEDKYEQYF
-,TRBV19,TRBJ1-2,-,TGTGCCAGTAGTCGGGAAAACCCGGTCCCCTATGGCTACACCTTC,CASSRENPVPYGYTF
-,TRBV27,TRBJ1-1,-,TGTGCCAGCAATCCCCAGGGGAGTTCTGAAGCTTTCTTT,CASNPQGSSEAFF
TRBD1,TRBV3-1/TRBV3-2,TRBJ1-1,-,TGTGCCAGCAGTCGCCGACAGGGGGGGACTGAAGCTTTCTTT,CASSRRQGGTEAFF
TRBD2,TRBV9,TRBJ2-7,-,TGTGCCAGCAGCGGGCAGGGAGGGACCTACGAGCAGTACTTC,CASSGQGGTYEQYF
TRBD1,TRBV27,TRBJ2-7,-,TGTGCCAGCAGGAAAACAGGGGCTGACGAGCAGTACTTC,CASRKTGADEQYF
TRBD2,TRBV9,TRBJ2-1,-,TGTGCCAGCAGCCTCCGGGGGGAGGGCCTCAATGAGCAGTTCTTC,CASSLRGEGLNEQFF
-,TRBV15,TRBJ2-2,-,TGTGCCACCAGCAGAACCGACGGGGCCGGGGAGCTGTTTTTT,CATSRTDGAGELFF